This TCR beta chain is from a study of shared clonotypes between healthy human individuals. CDR1 is SGHDT and CDR2 is YYEEEE in the germline V gene. Trimming cost V 1 base and J 2 bases, with 9 bases left between them. The CDR3 is 15 amino acids. This clone was seen just once. What it binds is unknown. General study results and limits: Compared with clonotypes that all four donors shared, non-shared clonotypes had lower generation probabilities. Around 4.7% was the fraction of naive CD4 clonotypes found shared across a handful of donors.

Profiled with immunoSEQ multiplex PCR; TCRdb holds only in-frame clones, not every one. The sample carries about 230,000 clones, 60% to 70% recorded once. The sequence was obtained from a man in his thirties or forties in good health. V usage is TRBV5-6 and J usage is TRBJ1-4; TRBD1 might be the D (6 bases). Sequencing used memory CD4+ T cells sorted from blood. Subset meaning: CD45RA-negative fraction. Written as DNA, the CDR3 is TGTGCCAGCAGCTTGATGGGGGCGACTAATGAAAAACTGTTTTTT. Its protein is CASSLMGATNEKLFF.